Shown below are 3 T cell receptor beta chains from a single sample sequenced in a study of shared clonotypes between healthy human individuals (dated by TCRdb to 2018 to 2021). To prepare the library, the immunoSEQ multiplex PCR assay was applied. TCRdb stores this immuneACCESS table with in-frame sequences only. Part of the clones is absent; in the studies checked, under half of the shortfall reflects unresolved V genes, and no reason is known for the rest. This sample lists about 510,000 clones; 90% to 96% were detected once. The ten top clones hold 0.06% of the sample. What was sequenced was naive CD4+ T cells sorted from blood. The label giving this sample's cell subset or site can be read as: CD45RA+ positively selected. These receptors all come from a woman aged 30 to 39 in good health.

The V call is TRBV30, the J call TRBJ2-1; TRBD2 matches at 12 bases. Germline CDR1 GTSNPN, CDR2 SVGIG (reference sequence). The CDR3 is 16 amino acids. V lost 1 base to trimming and J lost 0 bases; unmatched junction nucleotides: 1. The CDR3 DNA reads as TGTGCCTGGAGTGGGACTAGCGGGGACTCCTACAATGAGCAGTTCTTC. It yields the protein CAWSGTSGDSYNEQFF.

The chain is built from TRBV4-1 and TRBJ1-3; D call uncertain. V was shortened by 2 bases and J by 2 bases, with 13 bases between the two germline ends. There are 16 residues in the CDR3. Germline V gene sequence: CDR1 MGHRA, CDR2 YSYEKL. Written as DNA, the CDR3 is TGCGCCAGCAGCCAACTCTCAGGAATACCTGGAAACACCATATATTTT. The encoded protein is CASSQLSGIPGNTIYF.

V and J are TRBV11-1 and TRBJ2-3, with TRBD2 matching 14 bases. Losses at the gene ends were 1 base for V and 6 bases for J; bases not matched to a gene: 9. CDR1 and CDR2 from the germline V gene are SGHAT and FQDESV (reference sequence). The CDR3 sequence is 18 residues long. CDR3 DNA sequence: TGTGCCAGCAGCTTAGAGGGGGGACTAGCGGGAGCACGCGATACGCAGTATTTT. Translation gives CASSLEGGLAGARDTQYF.